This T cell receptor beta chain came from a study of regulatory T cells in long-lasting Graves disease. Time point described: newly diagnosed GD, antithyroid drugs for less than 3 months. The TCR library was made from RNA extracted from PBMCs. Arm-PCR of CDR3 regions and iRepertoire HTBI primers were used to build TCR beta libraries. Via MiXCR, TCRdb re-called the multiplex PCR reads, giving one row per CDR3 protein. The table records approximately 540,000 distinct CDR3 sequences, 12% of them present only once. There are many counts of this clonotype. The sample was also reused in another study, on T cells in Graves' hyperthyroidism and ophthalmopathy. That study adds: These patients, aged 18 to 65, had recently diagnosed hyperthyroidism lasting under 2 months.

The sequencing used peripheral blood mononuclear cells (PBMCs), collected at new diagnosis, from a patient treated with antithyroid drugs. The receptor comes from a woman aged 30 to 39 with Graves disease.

The CDR3 reads CASSYSNMAFF. The CDR3, as DNA: TGTGCCAGCAGTTACTCGAATATGGCTTTCTTT. V is TRBV6-2 or TRBV6-3 and J is TRBJ1-1; D is ambiguous. The CDR3 is made up of 11 amino acids. Germline V CDR1 and CDR2: MNHEY, SVGEGT. Trimming removed 0 bases from V and 11 bases from J, with 7 bases in between.